The 32 T cell receptor beta chains below were found in one sample sequenced in a study of cytomegalovirus exposure and HLA in healthy donors. With 60 Vbeta and 13 Jbeta primers, the PCR was carried out. Assay: immunoSEQ multiplex PCR; the TCRdb copy retains only in-frame clones and omits some. The data show about 190,000 clones, with roughly four fifths seen just once and 3.1% held by the top ten. Source material: PBMCs. All receptors come from a woman between 25 and 40 years old in good health and CMV-seropositive.

The chain links TRBV20-1 to TRBJ2-7; no clear D. V was shortened by 0 bases and J by 4 bases, with 4 bases between the two germline ends. The CDR3 consists of 11 residues. Germline V gene sequence: CDR1 DFQATT, CDR2 SNEGSKA (reference sequence). The CDR3 DNA reads TGCAGTGCTAGAGATATGTACGAGCAGTACTTC. It yields the protein CSARDMYEQYF.

The table lists this clone with a count of one. No conserved phenylalanine or tryptophan ends this CDR3, so it is likely a read error. No DNA is shown, since the ends of the CDR3 on it are uncertain; the CDR3 is the one TCRdb lists. The chain joins TRBV28 to TRBJ2-2; whether TRBD2, the table's D call, matches the DNA was not checked. CDR1 and CDR2 (germline): MDHEN, SYDVKM. The CDR3 length is 15 residues, termini included. The CDR3 is CASPGWTSSTMSSSS.

The chain employs TRBV9 and TRBJ2-7; 8 nucleotides match TRBD2. Germline-derived CDR1 and CDR2 are SGDLS and YYNGEE. The CDR3 sequence is 14 residues long. Trimming took 4 bases from V and 4 from J; bases not matched to a gene: 7. The CDR3 protein is CASSLGLGSYEQYF. The CDR3 coding sequence is TGTGCCAGCAGCCTGGGACTAGGGTCGTACGAGCAGTACTTC. Combining the CDR3 with reference TRBV9 and TRBJ2-7 gives the whole variable domain DSGVTQTPKHLITATGQRVTLRCSPRSGDLSVYWYQQSLDQGLQFLIQYYNGEERAKGNILERFSAQQFPDLHSELNLSSLELGDSALYFCASSLGLGSYEQYFGPGTRLTVT.

The chain carries TRBV11-2 and TRBJ2-7, with a weak D call TRBD1 (6 bases). V gave up 1 base and J gave up 3 bases, with 19 bases separating them. Germline values: CDR1 SGHAT, CDR2 FQNNGV. The CDR3 extends over 17 amino acids. The CDR3 region has the DNA TGTGCCAGCAGCTTAGGTCCCATGATCCAGGGGAGCTACGAGCAGTACTTC. It is translated as CASSLGPMIQGSYEQYF. Complete variable domain (other parts from reference TRBV11-2 and TRBJ2-7): EAGVAQSPRYKIIEKRQSVAFWCNPISGHATLYWYQQILGQGPKLLIQFQNNGVVDDSQLPKDRFSAERLKGVDSTLKIQPAKLEDSAVYLCASSLGPMIQGSYEQYFGPGTRLTVT.

The chain is built from TRBV5-4 and TRBJ2-1; 8 bases are shared with TRBD1. V lost 4 bases, J lost 3 bases, and 6 bases stayed unmatched. The CDR3 sequence is 15 residues long. The germline gives CDR1 SGHNT, CDR2 YYREEE (reference sequence). The CDR3, as DNA: TGTGCCAGCAGCGCCCGGGACAGGAGCTACAATGAGCAGTTCTTC. Translating gives CASSARDRSYNEQFF. The full variable domain, with the rest looked up from reference TRBV5-4 and TRBJ2-1, is ETGVTQSPTHLIKTRGQQVTLRCSSQSGHNTVSWYQQALGQGPQFIFQYYREEENGRGNFPPRFSGLQFPNYSSELNVNALELDDSALYLCASSARDRSYNEQFFGPGTRLTVL.

This clone has a single count. The chain links TRBV28 to TRBJ2-1, with TRBD2 matching 7 bases. Germline CDR1 MDHEN, CDR2 SYDVKM. This CDR3 has 14 amino acids. V gave up 5 bases and J gave up 2 bases; unmatched junction bases: 3. The CDR3 bases are TGTGCCAGCAGTGCCGGGACTACCTACAATGAGCAGTTCTTC. Protein: CASSAGTTYNEQFF.

This clone was seen once. This chain connects TRBV10-3 to TRBJ2-7, with 11 nucleotides matching TRBD1. The germline gives CDR1 ENHRY, CDR2 SYGVKD. The V and J ends lost 6 bases and 5 bases, in that order; junction bases with no gene match: 6. This CDR3 region has 14 residues. DNA for the CDR3: TGTGCCATCAGCGGACAGGGGGCGATGGACGAGCAGTACTTC. Protein sequence: CAISGQGAMDEQYF.

The gene calls are TRBV28 and TRBJ2-1, with a possible D match to TRBD2 (5 bases). V shed 6 bases and J shed 9 bases, with 18 bases lying between them. There are 14 residues in the CDR3. In germline, CDR1 is MDHEN, CDR2 SYDVKM. The CDR3 sequence: CASRDPGTWAEQFF. The CDR3 DNA is TGTGCCAGCAGGGACCCGGGAACATGGGCTGAGCAGTTCTTC.

This clone has more than one count but fewer than ten. The rearrangement links TRBV6-8 to TRBJ2-5; D gene unclear. The tail of the sequence fits TRBJ2-7 better, so the J call may be wrong. The CDR3 has 9 residues. Germline CDR1 MNHGY, CDR2 SAAAGT. CDR3 in DNA: TGTGCCAGCAGTTACGAGCAGTACTTC. It specifies CASSYEQYF.

The rearrangement joins TRBV18 to TRBJ2-7; a weak D match, TRBD2 (5 bases). The CDR3 contains 13 residues. Per germline, CDR1 KGHSH and CDR2 LQKENI. V was cut by 6 bases and J by 6 bases, with 15 bases left in between. The CDR3 loop reads CASSGRDRCEQYF. The CDR3 nucleotides are TGTGCCAGCTCTGGACGGGATCGGTGCGAGCAGTACTTC. Filled out from reference TRBV18 and TRBJ2-7, the complete variable domain reads NAGVMQNPRHLVRRRGQEARLRCSPMKGHSHVYWYRQLPEEGLKFMVYLQKENIIDESGMPKERFSAEFPKEGPSILRIQQVVRGDSAAYFCASSGRDRCEQYFGPGTRLTVT.

The table lists this clone with a count of one. The CDR3 spells CAYSGALYNEQFF. The CDR3 DNA reads as TGTGCCTACAGCGGGGCCCTTTACAATGAGCAGTTCTTC. The rearrangement joins TRBV9 to TRBJ2-1; 7 bases are a match to TRBD2. CDR3 length equals 13 residues. V was clipped by 10 bases and J by 4 bases; unmatched bases: 8. Per germline, CDR1 SGDLS and CDR2 YYNGEE.

This clone has just a few counts. The junction shows a germline mismatch at one end, possibly a read error. The chain couples TRBV7-7 to TRBJ1-1, with TRBD1 identical over 9 bases. The CDR3 covers 17 residues. Germline CDR1 and CDR2: SSHAT and FNYEAQ (reference sequence). The chain's CDR3 is CASSLLARGQGKFEAFF. DNA for the CDR3: TGTGCTAGCAGCTTGTTGGCTAGGGGACAGGGCAAATTTGAAGCTTTCTTT. The full variable domain, with the rest looked up from reference TRBV7-7 and TRBJ1-1, is GAGVSQSPRYKVTKRGQDVTLRCDPISSHATLYWYQQALGQGPEFLTYFNYEAQPDKSGLPSDRFSAERPEGSISTLTIQRTEQRDSAMYRCASSLLARGQGKFEAFFGQGTRLTVV.

The chain combines TRBV19 with TRBJ2-1, with 15 bases aligning to TRBD2. Trimming at V came to 2 bases and at J to 4 bases, leaving 3 bases not matched to a gene. Germline V gene lookup returns CDR1 LNHDA and CDR2 SQIVND (reference sequence). This CDR3 has 17 amino acids. The chain's CDR3 is CASSIRGLAGGYNEQFF. The CDR3 DNA reads as TGTGCCAGTAGTATAAGGGGACTAGCGGGAGGTTACAATGAGCAGTTCTTC.

This clone is a singleton in its sample. The chain recombines TRBV23-1 with TRBJ1-5; the match to TRBD1 covers 8 bases. TRBV23-1 is an open reading frame, and its role is uncertain. The CDR3 is 13 amino acids. Unmatched junction bases numbered 2, after V lost 8 bases and J lost 2 bases. As DNA, the CDR3 is TGCGCCAGCGGGGACAGGTGCAATCAGCCCCAGCATTTT. It yields the protein CASGDRCNQPQHF.

J is TRBJ1-2 and V is TRBV9, with D perhaps matching TRBD1 (6 bases). CDR3 length equals 15 residues. Deletions cut 0 bases from V and 4 bases from J, with 13 bases between. CDR1 SGDLS and CDR2 YYNGEE come from the germline V gene. CDR3 in DNA: TGTGCCAGCAGCGTAGAGCGGCAGGGGCTCTATGGCTACACCTTC. Its protein product is CASSVERQGLYGYTF.

The chain links TRBV27 to TRBJ2-7, with 8 bases aligning to TRBD2. J was trimmed by 6 bases and V by 7 bases; bases with no gene match: 23. Looked up from germline, CDR1 is MNHEY and CDR2 is SMNVEV (reference sequence). This CDR3 has 18 residues. The CDR3 coding sequence is TGTGCCAGCACCCCAGCGAGTTATGAGGGACTAGAGCATTCCGAGCAGTACTTC. Its protein is CASTPASYEGLEHSEQYF.

With respect to this clone: The junction differs from germline at one of its ends, possibly a read error. Additional DNA sequences in this sample encode the identical CDR3. The chain has TRBV6-4 and TRBJ2-6; D is perhaps TRBD1 (7 bases). There are 16 residues in the CDR3. Germline values: CDR1 MRHNA, CDR2 SNTAGT. In nucleotides, the CDR3 is TGTGCTAGCAGTGACCAGGGGGAGGCTGGGGCCAACGTCCTGACTTTC. Translation gives CASSDQGEAGANVLTF.

The chain couples TRBV29-1 to TRBJ2-2; TRBD2 might be the D (6 bases). Germline V gene data show CDR1 as SQVTM and CDR2 as ANQGSEA. Trimming left V 5 bases short and J 8 bases short, with 15 bases between. This CDR3 contains 13 residues. CDR3 amino acids: CSVSPGGKGELFF. The CDR3 bases are TGCAGCGTTTCTCCTGGCGGGAAAGGGGAGCTGTTTTTT.

The CDR3 protein is CASSLDTSGRDTQYF. CDR3 in DNA: TGTGCCAGCAGCTTAGATACTAGCGGGAGAGATACGCAGTATTTT. This chain connects TRBV7-9 to TRBJ2-3, with 11 bases lining up with TRBD2. The CDR3 is 15 amino acids. Germline CDR1 and CDR2: SEHNR and FQNEAQ (reference sequence). V lost 1 base and J lost 5; bases outside the gene matches: 2.

J is TRBJ2-3 and V is TRBV28, with 9 nucleotides matching TRBD1. The CDR3 loop spans 14 amino acids. V dropped 6 bases and J dropped 5; count of bases not matched to a gene: 6. The V gene's germline CDR1 is MDHEN and CDR2 SYDVKM. The CDR3 nucleotides are TGTGCCAGCAGCCTCCGGGACAGGGAAGATACGCAGTATTTT. Amino acids: CASSLRDREDTQYF. The full variable domain, its missing parts supplied by reference TRBV28 and TRBJ2-3, is DVKVTQSSRYLVKRTGEKVFLECVQDMDHENMFWYRQDPGLGLRLIYFSYDVKMKEKGDIPEGYSVSREKKERFSLILESASTNQTSMYLCASSLRDREDTQYFGPGTRLTVL.

The chain recombines TRBV4-1 with TRBJ2-7; D may be TRBD1 (5 bases). Germline V CDR1 and CDR2: MGHRA, YSYEKL. V lost 2 bases, J lost 1 base, and 9 bases lay in between. The CDR3 runs 14 residues. The CDR3: CASSQYQGSYEQYF. CDR3 in DNA: TGCGCCAGCAGCCAATATCAGGGTTCCTACGAGCAGTACTTC.

V is TRBV11-2 and J is TRBJ2-6; no definite D call. This CDR3 comprises 14 residues. V was shortened by 2 bases and J by 2 bases, with 4 bases between the two germline ends. The germline gives CDR1 SGHAT, CDR2 FQNNGV. The CDR3 loop is CASSLYPGANVLTF. For the CDR3, the DNA is TGTGCCAGCAGCTTATATCCTGGGGCCAACGTCCTGACTTTC. Complete variable domain (other parts from reference TRBV11-2 and TRBJ2-6): EAGVAQSPRYKIIEKRQSVAFWCNPISGHATLYWYQQILGQGPKLLIQFQNNGVVDDSQLPKDRFSAERLKGVDSTLKIQPAKLEDSAVYLCASSLYPGANVLTFGAGSRLTVL.

V gene TRBV2 combines with J gene TRBJ1-5; TRBD1 agrees at 7 bases. The CDR3 totals 13 residues. J lost 12 bases, V lost 1 base, and 6 bases had no gene match. From germline, CDR1 is SNHLY and CDR2 FYNNEI. The CDR3 sequence: CASSEGGQRVQHF. CDR3 sequence (DNA): TGTGCCAGCAGTGAAGGGGGACAGAGAGTCCAGCATTTT.

V and J are TRBV28 and TRBJ2-7, with D maybe TRBD2 (5 bases). The CDR3 is 14 residues long. CDR1 and CDR2 from the germline V gene are MDHEN and SYDVKM. V lost 6 bases to trimming and J lost 5 bases, with 17 bases between them. CDR3 region: CASSPGGTGDEQYF. The DNA of the CDR3 is TGTGCCAGCAGCCCAGGAGGAACGGGCGACGAGCAGTACTTC.

The chain recombines TRBV5-5 with TRBJ2-6, with D unclear. CDR1 SGHKS and CDR2 YYEKEE come from the germline V gene (reference sequence). V was clipped by 5 bases and J by 9 bases, with 15 bases between them. This CDR3 contains 14 residues. In nucleotides, the CDR3 is TGTGCCAGCAGGAGAGAATCCCTTGACAACGTCCTGACTTTC. This translates into CASRRESLDNVLTF. Supplemented by reference TRBV5-5 and TRBJ2-6, the full variable domain reads DAGVTQSPTHLIKTRGQQVTLRCSPISGHKSVSWYQQVLGQGPQFIFQYYEKEERGRGNFPDRFSARQFPNYSSELNVNALLLGDSALYLCASRRESLDNVLTFGAGSRLTVL.

The V gene is TRBV13, the J gene TRBJ2-1, with 11 positions matching TRBD2. This CDR3 is 18 amino acids long. Trimming cost V 5 bases and J 1 base; bases outside gene matches: 10. The germline CDR1 and CDR2 sequences are PRHDT and FYEKMQ (reference sequence). The CDR3 DNA follows: TGTGCCAGCAGCCTTTTAGCGGGAGGGCCAAATTCCTACAATGAGCAGTTCTTC. As protein: CASSLLAGGPNSYNEQFF.

This clone was recorded only once. The chain uses TRBV11-3 and TRBJ2-2, with 9 bases aligning to TRBD1. The length of the CDR3 is 15 residues. Looked up from germline, CDR1 is SGHNT and CDR2 is YENEEA. V dropped 3 bases and J dropped 3; count of bases not matched to a gene: 2. CDR3 residues: CASSLGQGDTGELFF. CDR3 DNA: TGTGCCAGCAGCTTGGGACAGGGCGACACCGGGGAGCTGTTTTTT.

The table lists this clone with a few counts. The rearrangement links TRBV6-6 to TRBJ2-5, with TRBD2 identical over 7 bases. The CDR3 covers 14 residues. Germline loops: CDR1 MNHNY, CDR2 SVGAGI (reference sequence). V dropped 5 bases and J dropped 1; count of bases not matched to a gene: 4. CDR3 nucleotide sequence: TGTGCCAGCAGTAGGGGACTACTCCAAGAGACCCAGTACTTC. Translation: CASSRGLLQETQYF.

The J gene is TRBJ2-1, the V gene TRBV5-8, with D perhaps TRBD2 (5 bases). Germline V gene sequence: CDR1 SGHTS, CDR2 YDEGEE. CDR3 length: 13 amino acids. V lost 7 bases, J lost 5 bases, and 13 bases lay in between. CDR3 bases: TGTGCCAGCTTGGGGTACGGGAACAATGAGCAGTTCTTC. Its translation: CASLGYGNNEQFF.

The V gene is TRBV9, the J gene TRBJ2-1, with D maybe TRBD2 (6 bases). CDR1 and CDR2 (germline): SGDLS, YYNGEE. CDR3 length equals 14 residues. The V gene lost 0 bases and the J gene lost 6 bases, with 10 bases spanning the gap. In DNA, the CDR3 is TGTGCCAGCAGCGTAGAAGGCGGGATCAATGAGCAGTTCTTC. Protein product: CASSVEGGINEQFF.

The V call is TRBV10-3, the J call TRBJ2-7; D might be TRBD1 (5 bases). The CDR3 has 13 amino acids. The V and J ends lost 8 bases and 0 bases respectively, with 11 bases between them. Germline V lookup: CDR1 ENHRY, CDR2 SYGVKD. CDR3 coding DNA: TGTGCCATCGCCTCGGACAACTCCTACGAGCAGTACTTC. This codes for CAIASDNSYEQYF.

The sample holds one count of this clone. The DNA for the CDR3 is TGTGCCAGCAGCCCCCGGGACACCCCCTACGAGCAGTACTTC. Protein sequence: CASSPRDTPYEQYF. V gene TRBV11-1 combines with J gene TRBJ2-7, with a possible D match to TRBD1 (6 bases). This CDR3 has 14 amino acids. Germline CDR1 and CDR2: SGHAT and FQDESV (reference sequence). The V end lost 5 bases, the J end lost 2 bases, and 13 bases lay between the germline ends.